Below, 9 T cell receptor beta chains from the same sample are listed, as sequenced in a study of human T cells and chemical hapten exposure. MiXCR, run by TCRdb on the RACE reads, gives a single entry per CDR3 protein. The table records 70,000 or so distinct CDR3 sequences, roughly 10% of them present only once. The sample's time point: patch test 3, about 24 weeks after DPC sensitization. Treatment denoted: therapeutic diphenylcyclopropenone sensitization with weekly scalp DPC. Sample: whole blood, taken in connection with sensitization to the hapten diphenylcyclopropenone (DPC). The receptors were sampled from a woman aged 45-65 years with alopecia areata. Some clones in this sample may be carry-over from other donors' samples.

This clonotype occurred a few times. This sequence joins TRBV7-6 and TRBJ1-1; D remains ambiguous. CDR1 and CDR2 from the germline V gene are SGHVS and FNYEAQ. The CDR3 has 12 amino acids. V lost 3 bases to trimming and J lost 3 bases, with 5 bases between them. The CDR3 region has the DNA TGTGCCAGCAGCTTTCCGGACACTGAAGCTTTCTTT. The encoded protein is CASSFPDTEAFF.

This clonotype showed up many times. This chain uses TRBV5-5 with TRBJ2-7, with D possibly matching TRBD2 (6 bases). Germline assignment: CDR1 SGHKS and CDR2 YYEKEE (reference sequence). CDR3 length: 15 amino acids. V was trimmed by 4 bases and J by 2 bases, leaving 16 bases between them. The CDR3 bases are TGTGCCAGCAGCCCGGCGGGACTCAGCGCCTACGAGCAGTACTTC. This encodes CASSPAGLSAYEQYF.

The chain uses TRBV18 and TRBJ2-5; D possibly corresponds to TRBD2 (5 bases). The germline CDR1 and CDR2 sequences are KGHSH and LQKENI. The V end lost 3 bases, the J end lost 1 base, and 9 bases lay between the germline ends. The CDR3 loop spans 14 amino acids. In nucleotides, the CDR3 is TGTGCCAGCTCACCCTCGGGGATCCAAGAGACCCAGTACTTC. It yields the protein CASSPSGIQETQYF.

This clonotype appeared a few times. This sequence joins TRBV28 and TRBJ2-3; no clear D gene. Germline V gene lookup returns CDR1 MDHEN and CDR2 SYDVKM. The CDR3 length is 12 residues. Trimming left V 8 bases short and J 2 bases short, with 8 bases between. CDR3 region: CASRVSTDTQYF. DNA of the CDR3: TGTGCCAGCCGGGTCTCCACAGATACGCAGTATTTT.

This clonotype was counted a few times. V gene TRBV24-1 combines with J gene TRBJ2-1; 11 bases line up with TRBD2. The CDR3 is 18 amino acids. The trim removed 1 base at V and 7 bases at J, leaving 11 bases unmatched. The germline CDR1 and CDR2 sequences are KGHDR and SFDVKD. The CDR3: CATSDLTSGSNARNEQFF. Here the CDR3 DNA reads TGTGCCACCAGTGATTTAACTAGCGGGAGTAATGCACGTAATGAGCAGTTCTTC.

This clonotype was observed at least ten times. The V call is TRBV20-1, the J call TRBJ1-6; D not resolved. CDR1 is DFQATT and CDR2 is SNEGSKA in the germline V gene (reference sequence). Trimming pared 3 bases from V and 5 bases from J, leaving 11 bases between. This CDR3 region has 14 residues. As DNA, the CDR3 is TGCAGTGCTAGGGGAGGCCTGAATAATTCACCCCTCCACTTT. Translating gives CSARGGLNNSPLHF.

This clonotype was observed once. With a much larger clone just one base away, this may be a read error. The conserved phenylalanine or tryptophan is not found at the CDR3 terminus, so this likely reflects a read error. The gene calls are TRBV6-6 and TRBJ1-1; TRBD1 might be the D (6 bases). The CDR3 spans 13 residues. Trimming removed 8 bases from V and 6 bases from J, with 16 bases in between. Germline lookup yields CDR1 MNHNY and CDR2 SVGAGI (reference sequence). DNA of the CDR3: TGTGCCAGCTCCGTGGACAGTTACCCTGAAGCTTTCTCT. It specifies CASSVDSYPEAFS.

This clonotype has ten or more counts. The chain has TRBV18 and TRBJ1-5; D might be TRBD1 (5 bases). Germline assignment: CDR1 KGHSH and CDR2 LQKENI. The CDR3 extends over 15 amino acids. V was clipped by 1 base and J by 7 bases, with 14 bases between them. In DNA, the CDR3 is TGTGCCAGCTCACCACGGGGCCCCGGCGGGCAGCCCCAGCATTTT. Translation: CASSPRGPGGQPQHF.

V gene TRBV2 combines with J gene TRBJ2-7; possibly TRBD1 or TRBD2 for D (5 bases each). CDR1 and CDR2 (germline): SNHLY, FYNNEI. The V end was cut by 10 bases, the J end by 10 bases, with 17 bases between. The CDR3 has 11 amino acids. CDR3 loop: CANSGTNLQYF. CDR3 in DNA: TGTGCCAACTCCGGGACCAATCTCCAGTACTTC.